Each of the 9 T cell receptor beta chains below was sequenced from the same sample in a study of T cell responses to AZD1222 COVID-19 vaccine. Profiling relied on immunoSEQ multiplex PCR, and the TCRdb table lists in-frame clones only, not all of them. In the table there are around 110,000 clones, approximately 85% of which are singletons. Material: peripheral blood, obtained on day 0 of MenACWY control vaccination. These receptors all stem from an adult in good health.

The V call is TRBV19, the J call TRBJ2-7, with 8 bases matching TRBD1. Unmatched junction bases numbered 2, after V lost 4 bases and J lost 3 bases. The CDR3 contains 13 residues. Germline V CDR1 and CDR2: LNHDA, SQIVND (reference sequence). The CDR3 DNA follows: TGTGCCAGTAGTAGTACAGGGGGCTACGAGCAGTACTTC. This sequence encodes CASSSTGGYEQYF.

The chain carries TRBV19 and TRBJ1-2; possible D gene TRBD1, 5 bases. Germline lookup yields CDR1 LNHDA and CDR2 SQIVND (reference sequence). The CDR3 has 15 amino acids. The germline V and J ends were trimmed by 5 bases and 0 bases, with 13 bases remaining between them. DNA for the CDR3: TGTGCCAGTAGTTCACCGGGACTAGCTAACTATGGCTACACCTTC. Protein product: CASSSPGLANYGYTF.

The chain joins TRBV27 to TRBJ1-5, with no clear D. The CDR3 extends over 14 amino acids. Germline V gene lookup returns CDR1 MNHEY and CDR2 SMNVEV (reference sequence). V shed 7 bases and J shed 3 bases, with 13 bases lying between them. The CDR3 loop reads CASTRAGSNQPQHF. The CDR3 DNA reads TGTGCCAGCACTCGGGCGGGTTCCAATCAGCCCCAGCATTTT.

The CDR3 region has the DNA TGTGCCAGCAGCTTGGGGGGGCCTGGAAACACCATATATTTT. It specifies CASSLGGPGNTIYF. The chain carries TRBV11-2 and TRBJ1-3, with D possibly matching TRBD1 (6 bases). V shed 3 bases and J shed 2 bases, with 8 bases lying between them. Germline V lookup: CDR1 SGHAT, CDR2 FQNNGV. The CDR3 sequence is 14 residues long.

This chain connects TRBV5-1 to TRBJ2-2, with a weak D call TRBD2 (5 bases). This CDR3 is built from 14 residues. Trimming took 2 bases from V and 4 from J, leaving 9 bases between them. Per the germline V gene, CDR1 is SGHRS and CDR2 is YFSETQ. CDR3 sequence reads: CASSFGRVTGELFF. The CDR3 DNA follows: TGCGCCAGCAGCTTCGGGCGGGTCACCGGGGAGCTGTTTTTT.

CDR3 protein: CAWRRTGVGTDTQYF. CDR3 sequence (DNA): TGTGCCTGGAGGAGGACAGGGGTGGGCACAGATACGCAGTATTTT. The J gene is TRBJ2-3, the V gene TRBV30; 9 bases align to TRBD1. V gave up 3 bases and J gave up 1 base; unmatched junction bases: 5. This CDR3 is built from 15 residues. The germline CDR1 and CDR2 sequences are GTSNPN and SVGIG (reference sequence). The whole variable domain, remainder taken from reference TRBV30 and TRBJ2-3, is SQTIHQWPATLVQPVGSPLSLECTVEGTSNPNLYWYRQAAGRGLQLLFYSVGIGQISSEVPQNLSASRPQDRQFILSSKKLLLSDSGFYLCAWRRTGVGTDTQYFGPGTRLTVL.

V usage is TRBV4-3 and J usage is TRBJ1-2; no firm D call. In germline, CDR1 is LGHNA, CDR2 YSLEER. Deletions cut 0 bases from V and 4 bases from J, with 12 bases between. The CDR3 is 15 amino acids. CDR3 in DNA: TGCGCCAGCAGCCAAGAAAGGGTTATCTCCTATGGCTACACCTTC. Translating gives CASSQERVISYGYTF.

The V call is TRBV9, the J call TRBJ1-1; possible D gene TRBD1, 5 bases. The germline CDR1 and CDR2 sequences are SGDLS and YYNGEE. This CDR3 spans 14 amino acids. The V gene lost 0 bases and the J gene lost 3 bases, with 9 bases spanning the gap. In nucleotides, the CDR3 is TGTGCCAGCAGCGTAGTGCAGGGCTACACTGAAGCTTTCTTT. Its translation: CASSVVQGYTEAFF.

J is TRBJ1-2 and V is TRBV7-2; D is possibly TRBD1 (5 bases). The CDR3 is made up of 15 amino acids. Germline CDR1 SGHTA, CDR2 FQGNSA. Trimming removed 2 bases at V and 5 bases at J, with 15 bases between. This chain's CDR3 is CASSLSKGTQYGYTF. The CDR3, as DNA: TGTGCCAGCAGCTTATCCAAGGGGACGCAATATGGCTACACCTTC.